A single sample is the source of the 5 T cell receptor beta chains below, sequenced in a study of T cells in localized non-small cell lung cancer. Data came from immunoSEQ multiplex PCR; TCRdb stores just in-frame clones and leaves some out. The sample lists roughly 1,600 clones, about a fifth occurring once. Sequenced here: normal lung tissue next to the tumor, sampled before any cancer treatment. The receptor set was obtained from a male donor aged 60 or older with stage III squamous cell lung carcinoma.

The chain carries TRBV7-6 and TRBJ1-5; perhaps TRBD1 as D (6 bases). The CDR3 is made up of 17 amino acids. Trimming removed 3 bases at V and 0 bases at J, with 15 bases between. Germline lookup yields CDR1 SGHVS and CDR2 FNYEAQ. In nucleotides, the CDR3 is TGTGCCAGCAGCTTTCATACAGGGCGGGGTAGCAATCAGCCCCAGCATTTT. It codes for CASSFHTGRGSNQPQHF.

The V call is TRBV30, the J call TRBJ2-7; 7 bases align to TRBD1. Germline V gene data show CDR1 as GTSNPN and CDR2 as SVGIG (reference sequence). There are 17 residues in the CDR3. With V trimmed by 0 bases and J by 4 bases, 15 bases remained unmatched. The chain's CDR3 is CAWSVRLQGPPFYEQYF. The CDR3, as DNA: TGTGCCTGGAGTGTGCGCCTACAGGGGCCCCCCTTTTACGAGCAGTACTTC.

The chain is built from TRBV11-3 and TRBJ2-5; either TRBD1 or TRBD2 may fit D (5 bases each). CDR1 and CDR2 from the germline V gene are SGHNT and YENEEA. V dropped 6 bases and J dropped 5 bases, with 16 bases sitting between them. CDR3 length: 14 amino acids. In nucleotides, the CDR3 is TGTGCCAGCAGGGGTTGGGACCGAGGGGAGACCCAGTACTTC. This encodes CASRGWDRGETQYF.

This rearrangement joins TRBV4-1 to TRBJ2-1; 12 bases fit TRBD2. With V trimmed by 1 base and J by 3 bases, 13 bases remained unmatched. Per the germline V gene, CDR1 is MGHRA and CDR2 is YSYEKL. CDR3 length equals 20 residues. CDR3 in amino acids: CASSQASGTSGSAVYNEQFF. The CDR3 DNA reads as TGCGCCAGCAGCCAAGCTTCCGGGACTAGCGGGTCGGCGGTCTACAATGAGCAGTTCTTC.

The chain carries TRBV11-3 and TRBJ2-2; 11 positions agree with TRBD2. The CDR3 runs 15 residues. With 5 bases clipped from V and 4 bases from J, the junction kept 3 bases outside the gene matches. From germline, CDR1 is SGHNT and CDR2 YENEEA. The CDR3 region is CASSRGLAVTGELFF. For the CDR3, the DNA is TGTGCCAGCAGCAGGGGACTAGCGGTCACCGGGGAGCTGTTTTTT.